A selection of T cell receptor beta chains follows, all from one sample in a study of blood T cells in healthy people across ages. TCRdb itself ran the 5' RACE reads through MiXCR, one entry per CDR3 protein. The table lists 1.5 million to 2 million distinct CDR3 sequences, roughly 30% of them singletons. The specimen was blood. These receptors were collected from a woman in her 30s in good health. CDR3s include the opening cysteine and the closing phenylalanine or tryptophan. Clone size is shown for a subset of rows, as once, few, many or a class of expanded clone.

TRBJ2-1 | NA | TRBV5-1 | CASSSYNGYNEQFF
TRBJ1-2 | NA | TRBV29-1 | CSVLGAGRTYGYTF
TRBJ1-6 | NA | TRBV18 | CASSPPGTSNNSPLHF
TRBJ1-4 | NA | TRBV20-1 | CGTGENEKLFF
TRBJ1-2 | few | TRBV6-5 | CASSYPGQGENGYTF
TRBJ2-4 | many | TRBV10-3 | CAISESGGALAKNIQYF
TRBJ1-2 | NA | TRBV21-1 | CASSKALKGRGYGYTF
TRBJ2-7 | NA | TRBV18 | CASSPRKDDEQYF
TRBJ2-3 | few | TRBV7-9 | CAMKTGDPNTQYF
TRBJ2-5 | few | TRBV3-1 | CASKTEAETQYF
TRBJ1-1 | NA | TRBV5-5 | CATRIGLNTVAFF
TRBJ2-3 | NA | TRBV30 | CAWILTGNTDTQYF
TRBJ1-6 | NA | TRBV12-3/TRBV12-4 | CASSVGLSSSPLHF
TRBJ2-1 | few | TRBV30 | CAWSVPRRGGRNEQFF
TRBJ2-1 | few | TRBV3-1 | CASSHGLDRNEQFF
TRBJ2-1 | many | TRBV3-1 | CASSRGPIYNEQFF
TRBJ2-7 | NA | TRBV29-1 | CSVEDPQGLAYEQYF
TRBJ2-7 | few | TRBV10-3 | CAISEGPVFEQYF
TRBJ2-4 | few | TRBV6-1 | CASNQQGAKNIQYF
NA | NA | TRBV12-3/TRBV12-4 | CASSFTVVGVDEQYF
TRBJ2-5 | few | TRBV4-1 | CASSQQNEREKETQYF
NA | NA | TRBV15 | CATSRPGRNYYEQYF
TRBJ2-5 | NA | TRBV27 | CASSPVARWQFQETQYF
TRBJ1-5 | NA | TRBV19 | CATLDRGWNQPQHF
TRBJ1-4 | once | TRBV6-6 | CASSPRLRAEKLFF
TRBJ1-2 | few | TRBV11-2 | CASSLKLTGVKRGYTF
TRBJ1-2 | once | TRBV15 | CTTSDRTGDYGYTF
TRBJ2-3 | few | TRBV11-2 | CASSAPGGDTQYF
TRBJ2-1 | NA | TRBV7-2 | CASTYGGEQFF
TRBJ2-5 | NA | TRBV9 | CASSPQQSLPPNGQYF
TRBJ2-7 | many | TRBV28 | CASSPSDRVSYEQYF
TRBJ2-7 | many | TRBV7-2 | CASSLGGRGSKQYF
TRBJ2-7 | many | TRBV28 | CASRPGLAGYSYEQYF
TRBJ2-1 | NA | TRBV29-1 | CSVVRREGLSRHNEQFF
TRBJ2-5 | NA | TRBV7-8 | CASSLLRAERGETQYF
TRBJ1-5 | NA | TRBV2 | CASSHRQHNQPQHF
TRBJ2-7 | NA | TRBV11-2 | CASSLHQQAGVPEQYF
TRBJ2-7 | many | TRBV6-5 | CASSLRTSGSRDEQYF
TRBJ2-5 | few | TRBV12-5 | CASAREGGETQYF
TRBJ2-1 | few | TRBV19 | CASSMGWGSSYNEQFF